This T cell receptor (beta chain) was sequenced in a study of T-cell memory formation after mild COVID-19. Whole-study results and caveats: Some responding clones appeared in pre-infection memory, suggesting cross-reactive memory joined.

The CDR3 totals 12 residues. V lost 5 bases, J lost 10 bases, and 12 bases lay in between. Germline-derived CDR1 and CDR2 are SEHNR and FQNEAQ (reference sequence). Details on this clonotype: The antigen is undetermined.

TCRdb re-analysed the 5' RACE reads in MiXCR, keeping a single row per CDR3 protein. The sample comprises 500,000 to 600,000 distinct CDR3 sequences, more than 15% of which are singletons, and 12% rests with the top ten. This clonotype originated in an adult woman who had mild COVID-19 (a few samples of this study predate the infection). Cell type and time point are not known. V usage is TRBV7-9 and J usage is TRBJ2-1, with D perhaps matching TRBD1 or TRBD2 (6 bases each). The sample consisted of PBMCs or a T cell subset sorted from them (not recorded which). DNA of the CDR3: TGTGCCAGCAGCGCCCCGGGGGCGGAGCAGTTCTTC. Translated: CASSAPGAEQFF.